The 25 T cell receptor beta chains listed next were all sequenced from one sample in a study of blood T cells in healthy people across ages (dated by TCRdb to between 2014 and 2017). The method was 5' RACE. Instrument used: Illumina HiSeq 2500. A second PCR of roughly 7 to 11 cycles was performed with a sample-barcoded 5' primer and a J-beta primer mix. TCRdb itself trimmed the public reads at Q25 with fastp, ran MiXCR and retained productive beta chains. Each entry merges the rows of one CDR3 protein and shows their most common DNA and genes. The sample contains about 1.6 million distinct CDR3 sequences, about 35% of them found a single time. 11% of the sample is taken by the ten largest. Sequenced input: blood. The receptors come from a woman aged 25 to 45 in good health.

This clonotype was counted a few times. CDR3 protein: CSARTSGGAYEQYF. In nucleotides, the CDR3 is TGCAGTGCTAGGACTAGCGGGGGGGCATACGAGCAGTACTTC. The chain links TRBV20-1 to TRBJ2-7, with 14 nucleotides matching TRBD2. The V segment lost 3 bases and the J segment 4 bases; nucleotides outside the gene matches: 2. CDR1 is DFQATT, CDR2 SNEGSKA, per germline (reference sequence). The length of the CDR3 is 14 residues.

This clonotype was seen only a few times. The J gene is TRBJ2-7, the V gene TRBV30; D unresolved. In germline, CDR1 is GTSNPN, CDR2 SVGIG (reference sequence). Trimming removed 1 base at V and 5 bases at J, with 9 bases between. The CDR3 is 12 residues long. The CDR3 bases are TGTGCCTGGAGTGACATAAGGGACGAGCAGTACTTC. This translates into CAWSDIRDEQYF.

The chain employs TRBV7-2 and TRBJ2-3; D is tentatively TRBD1 or TRBD2 (5 bases each). Germline values: CDR1 SGHTA, CDR2 FQGNSA. This CDR3 has 15 residues. Trimming left V 5 bases short and J 6 bases short, with 18 bases between. DNA for the CDR3: TGTGCCAGCAGCCCGGAAGGGACCGTCCGGGATACGCAGTATTTT. Translating it yields CASSPEGTVRDTQYF.

Remarks on this clonotype: Germline and junction disagree at one end, which may indicate a read error. This chain joins TRBV7-8 and TRBJ2-1; D remains ambiguous. Germline-derived CDR1 and CDR2 are SGHVS and FQNEAQ. CDR3 size: 13 residues. The CDR3 DNA reads as TGTGCCAACAGCCCCATGGTTGGGTATGAGCAGTTCTTC. This translates into CANSPMVGYEQFF.

J is TRBJ2-7 and V is TRBV20-1; 7 bases are shared with TRBD1. The V gene's germline CDR1 is DFQATT and CDR2 SNEGSKA (reference sequence). This CDR3 spans 13 amino acids. J gave up 2 bases and V 6 bases, and 7 bases lay outside the gene matches. CDR3 in amino acids: CSAPTGLTYEQYF. The CDR3 nucleotides are TGCAGTGCCCCGACAGGGCTGACCTACGAGCAGTACTTC.

With regard to this clonotype: A much larger clone lies a single base off, so this may be a read error. V is TRBV4-1 and J is TRBJ2-7, with D perhaps TRBD1 (5 bases). The germline CDR1 and CDR2 sequences are MGHRA and YSYEKL. This CDR3 region has 15 residues. The DNA of the CDR3 is TGCGCCAGCAACCAAGAACGGCAGGGTCCCCACGAGCAGTACTTC. Translated, it gives CASNQERQGPHEQYF.

The rearrangement joins TRBV27 to TRBJ2-4; 8 positions agree with TRBD1. The V and J ends lost 6 bases and 1 base, in that order; junction bases with no gene match: 8. Germline-derived CDR1 and CDR2 are MNHEY and SMNVEV (reference sequence). The CDR3 contains 16 residues. This chain's CDR3 is CASRTTGGWAKNIQYF. The CDR3 nucleotides are TGTGCCAGCAGAACAACAGGGGGTTGGGCCAAAAACATTCAGTACTTC.

This clonotype was observed once. This chain uses TRBV30 with TRBJ1-1; D may be TRBD1 (5 bases). This CDR3 region has 13 residues. V lost 7 bases, J lost 4 bases, and 16 bases lay in between. Germline-derived CDR1 and CDR2 are GTSNPN and SVGIG (reference sequence). The CDR3 loop is CAFMEGSGTEAFF. DNA of the CDR3: TGTGCCTTCATGGAGGGGTCAGGCACTGAAGCTTTCTTT.

The chain has TRBV5-6 and TRBJ1-1; D gene unclear. V was trimmed by 6 bases and J by 3 bases, leaving 15 bases between them. Germline-derived CDR1 and CDR2 are SGHDT and YYEEEE. CDR3 length equals 14 residues. The DNA for the CDR3 is TGTGCCAGCACGCGGCAGCCTTATGACACTGAAGCTTTCTTT. Protein: CASTRQPYDTEAFF.

The gene calls are TRBV29-1 and TRBJ2-2; no definite D call. The CDR3 extends over 12 amino acids. The germline CDR1 and CDR2 sequences are SQVTM and ANQGSEA. V gave up 4 bases and J gave up 3 bases, with 6 bases separating them. As DNA, the CDR3 is TGCAGCGTTGGCGGTTACACCGGGGAGCTGTTTTTT. Translating it yields CSVGGYTGELFF.

The chain joins TRBV20-1 to TRBJ2-3, with a possible D match to TRBD1 (6 bases). The V gene lost 6 bases and the J gene lost 2 bases, with 18 bases spanning the gap. CDR1 and CDR2 (germline): DFQATT, SNEGSKA (reference sequence). The CDR3 is 15 residues long. The CDR3 loop is CSAQTGASSTDTQYF. The CDR3 coding sequence is TGCAGTGCCCAGACAGGAGCCTCGTCCACAGATACGCAGTATTTT.

The rearrangement joins TRBV20-1 to TRBJ2-5, with D possibly being TRBD2 (5 bases). The CDR3 sequence is 13 residues long. V lost 6 bases to trimming and J lost 3 bases, with 14 bases between them. Looked up from germline, CDR1 is DFQATT and CDR2 is SNEGSKA (reference sequence). CDR3 residues: CSATDWNKETQYF. The DNA of the CDR3 is TGCAGTGCAACGGACTGGAATAAAGAGACCCAGTACTTC.

The genes are TRBV27 and TRBJ2-5, with D unresolved. The V and J ends lost 6 bases and 3 bases respectively, with 14 bases between them. The germline V gene has CDR1 MNHEY and CDR2 SMNVEV (reference sequence). The CDR3 is 14 amino acids. In DNA, the CDR3 is TGTGCCAGCAGACCAGGACGGTTTGAAGAGACCCAGTACTTC. Translation gives CASRPGRFEETQYF.

The V gene is TRBV10-3, the J gene TRBJ1-1; TRBD1 might be the D (5 bases). V dropped 1 base and J dropped 6 bases, with 12 bases sitting between them. In germline, CDR1 is ENHRY, CDR2 SYGVKD. CDR3 length equals 14 residues. The CDR3 DNA follows: TGTGCCATCAGTGAGTGGGTAGGGGCCGCTGAAGCTTTCTTT. Its protein is CAISEWVGAAEAFF.

Concerning this clonotype: Mismatch with germline at one junction end may stem from a read error. The rearrangement uses TRBV20-1 and TRBJ2-1; weak D call: TRBD2 (5 bases). The V gene's germline CDR1 is DFQATT and CDR2 SNEGSKA (reference sequence). CDR3 size: 13 residues. Written as DNA, the CDR3 is TGCAGTGCTACCGAGGATGACTACAGTGAGCAGTTCTTC. This gives the protein CSATEDDYSEQFF.

This clonotype was seen a few times. The CDR3: CSAEGDRRERYF. CDR3 DNA sequence: TGCAGCGCCGAAGGGGACCGTCGGGAGCGGTACTTC. The rearrangement joins TRBV29-1 to TRBJ2-5; a possible D gene is TRBD2 (6 bases). CDR1 is SQVTM, CDR2 ANQGSEA, per germline. V lost 7 bases and J lost 13, with 22 bases in between. The CDR3 runs 12 residues.

The chain combines TRBV27 with TRBJ1-5, with 8 bases aligning to TRBD1. V was clipped by 2 bases and J by 3 bases; unmatched bases: 3. The CDR3 covers 15 residues. Germline assignment: CDR1 MNHEY and CDR2 SMNVEV (reference sequence). The CDR3 DNA reads as TGTGCCAGCAGTTTAGGACAGGGTTACAATCAGCCCCAGCATTTT. Encoded protein: CASSLGQGYNQPQHF.

The gene calls are TRBV4-1 and TRBJ1-5; 7 positions agree with TRBD1. Germline CDR1 MGHRA, CDR2 YSYEKL. J was trimmed by 4 bases and V by 2 bases; bases with no gene match: 8. There are 16 residues in the CDR3. CDR3 amino acids: CASSQILGTANQPQHF. The CDR3 DNA follows: TGCGCCAGCAGCCAAATCCTAGGGACAGCTAATCAGCCCCAGCATTTT.

This sequence joins TRBV2 and TRBJ1-5, with D maybe TRBD1 (6 bases). The CDR3 is made up of 15 amino acids. Germline V gene data show CDR1 as SNHLY and CDR2 as FYNNEI. Trimming pared 1 base from V and 3 bases from J, leaving 10 bases between. The CDR3 nucleotides are TGTGCCAGCAGTGAAGAAGGGGGTGACAATCAGCCCCAGCATTTT. Its protein is CASSEEGGDNQPQHF. The full variable domain, its missing parts supplied by reference TRBV2 and TRBJ1-5, is EPEVTQTPSHQVTQMGQEVILRCVPISNHLYFYWYRQILGQKVEFLVSFYNNEISEKSEIFDDQFSVERPDGSNFTLKIRSTKLEDSAMYFCASSEEGGDNQPQHFGDGTRLSIL.

This chain connects TRBV7-9 to TRBJ1-4; 8 nucleotides align to TRBD1. The germline V gene encodes CDR1 SEHNR and CDR2 FQNEAQ (reference sequence). The CDR3 is 14 residues long. V dropped 5 bases and J dropped 4; count of bases not matched to a gene: 3. The CDR3: CASSPGQDNEKLFF. DNA for the CDR3: TGTGCCAGCAGCCCGGGACAGGATAATGAAAAACTGTTTTTT.

This clonotype was seen only a few times. This rearrangement joins TRBV7-2 to TRBJ2-1, with 8 positions matching TRBD2. The V and J ends lost 5 bases and 4 bases, in that order; junction bases with no gene match: 10. Germline CDR1 reads SGHTA; CDR2 reads FQGNSA. The CDR3 spans 16 residues. Here the CDR3 reads CASSIIPGLGYNEQFF. DNA of the CDR3: TGTGCCAGCAGCATTATACCGGGACTAGGGTACAATGAGCAGTTCTTC.

This clonotype showed up just a few times. The chain couples TRBV11-2 to TRBJ1-6; D is perhaps TRBD1 (5 bases). CDR3 length: 15 amino acids. Germline V gene data show CDR1 as SGHAT and CDR2 as FQNNGV. Trimming cost V 5 bases and J 7 bases, with 15 bases left between them. This chain's CDR3 is CASSPGPTLNSPLHF. CDR3 in DNA: TGTGCCAGCAGCCCGGGACCAACTCTCAATTCACCCCTCCACTTT.

This rearrangement joins TRBV12-3 or TRBV12-4 to TRBJ2-5; D remains ambiguous. This CDR3 region has 12 residues. Trimming cost V 7 bases and J 3 bases, with 9 bases left between them. The CDR3: CASTRGEETQYF. In nucleotides, the CDR3 is TGTGCCAGCACCCGAGGAGAAGAGACCCAGTACTTC.

As regards this clonotype: The germline gene is not matched at one end of the junction; a read error may be the cause. The V call is TRBV3-1, the J call TRBJ1-2; D uncertain. The V gene's germline CDR1 is LGHDT and CDR2 YNNKEL (reference sequence). The CDR3 runs to 14 residues. CDR3 DNA sequence: TGTGCCTGCAGCCAAGGAGCACGAAACTATGGCTACACCTTC. Amino acid sequence: CACSQGARNYGYTF.

The V and J genes are TRBV6-5 and TRBJ2-7; D gene ambiguous. The CDR3 consists of 14 residues. Germline CDR1 and CDR2: MNHEY and SVGAGI. V was shortened by 2 bases and J by 2 bases, with 10 bases between the two germline ends. CDR3 loop: CASSYRQSTYEQYF. CDR3 DNA: TGTGCCAGCAGTTACCGCCAAAGTACCTACGAGCAGTACTTC.